This T cell receptor (beta chain) emerged from a study of blood T cell repertoires in COVID-19. Across the study: Sites in the United States, Italy and Spain provided acute and convalescent COVID-19 samples.

Per the authors' pipeline: Reference gene primer amplification in the assay estimated nucleated cell counts. Data came from immunoSEQ multiplex PCR; TCRdb stores just in-frame clones and leaves some out. From that table come the V and J calls and clone size; the DNA was used to work out D and trimming. The data contain roughly 700,000 clones, more than 80% of them singletons. The sequencing sample was made of peripheral blood. The receptor was derived from a woman aged 18-35 years with acute or convalescent COVID-19.

The CDR3 reads CASSKSRRRMNTEAFF. CDR3 nucleotides: TGTGCCAGCAGCAAAAGCCGCCGGAGAATGAACACTGAAGCTTTCTTT. The genes are TRBV21-1 and TRBJ1-1. TRBV21-1 counts as a pseudogene. The CDR3 has 16 residues.